The source of this T cell receptor (beta chain) is a study of blood T cell repertoires in COVID-19. The data were produced by immunoSEQ multiplex PCR, yet TCRdb's version contains in-frame clones alone and is incomplete. The sample lists around 110,000 clones, about 90% occurring once. The CDR3 runs 14 residues. Sequenced input: peripheral blood. The chain recombines TRBV21-1 with TRBJ1-4; the tabulated D call, TRBD1, remains unverified against the DNA. TRBV21-1 is a pseudogene locus. The clonotype was recovered from a woman aged 25 to 45 with acute or convalescent COVID-19. Here the CDR3 DNA reads TGTGCCAGCAGCAAAGTTGAGGACAGAGAAAAACTGTTTTTT. Its translation: CASSKVEDREKLFF.